This TCR beta chain was retrieved from a study of cytomegalovirus exposure and HLA in healthy donors. Concerning this clone itself: Its specificity is not known. Other DNA variants within this sample encode the same CDR3.

Overall study findings and caveats: Most of the CMV-associated TCR beta chains (in a later analysis) appeared to be HLA-restricted. Presence/absence results assume similar sequencing depth per donor, which may not hold. Some V segments (TRBV6-2 and TRBV6-3 among them) were excluded as indistinguishable.

Both 60 Vbeta primers and 13 Jbeta primers went into the PCR. Only in-frame clones appear in the TCRdb table, and some are missing; sequencing was by immunoSEQ multiplex PCR. The table includes around 140,000 clones, around 80% detected once. The junction had 2 bases not matched to a gene; V was cut back by 2 bases and J by 4 bases. There are 13 residues in the CDR3. Germline V gene data show CDR1 as SGHNT and CDR2 as YYREEE (reference sequence). The sequence derives from a woman aged 30 to 39 in good health and CMV-seronegative. The genes are TRBV5-4 and TRBJ1-2; TRBD1 matches at 7 bases. The sequencing sample was made of PBMCs. The CDR3 sequence: CASSLQGSYGYTF. CDR3 in DNA: TGTGCCAGCAGCTTACAGGGGAGCTATGGCTACACCTTC.